One sample yielded the 27 T cell receptor beta chains listed below, sequenced in a study of blood T cell repertoires in COVID-19. Profiled with immunoSEQ multiplex PCR; TCRdb holds only in-frame clones, not every one. The table lists under 350,000 clones, 86% of them singletons. Sequencing was carried out using PBMCs or T cells enriched from blood (not recorded which). Receptor source: a man aged 25 to 40 who had recovered from COVID-19.

This chain uses TRBV9 with TRBJ2-3, with D unclear. In germline, CDR1 is SGDLS, CDR2 YYNGEE. V lost 2 bases, J lost 2 bases, and 9 bases lay in between. The CDR3 totals 14 residues. For the CDR3, the DNA is TGTGCCAGCAGCGTGAGGCCGTACACAGATACGCAGTATTTT. As protein: CASSVRPYTDTQYF.

This chain connects TRBV5-1 to TRBJ2-2, with 15 nucleotides matching TRBD2. CDR3 length equals 16 residues. Germline V gene lookup returns CDR1 SGHRS and CDR2 YFSETQ. V lost 4 bases to trimming and J lost 5 bases; unmatched junction nucleotides: 3. The chain's CDR3 is CASSGGLAGGTGELFF. The CDR3 bases are TGCGCCAGCAGCGGGGGACTAGCGGGAGGTACCGGGGAGCTGTTTTTT.

The rearrangement joins TRBV28 to TRBJ2-1; TRBD2 matches 9 bases. Looked up from germline, CDR1 is MDHEN and CDR2 is SYDVKM. This CDR3 is built from 15 residues. With 3 bases clipped from V and 6 bases from J, the junction kept 6 bases outside the gene matches. The CDR3 nucleotides are TGTGCCAGCAGTTTCATCAGCGGGGGGTCCAATGAGCAGTTCTTC. Amino acid sequence: CASSFISGGSNEQFF.

This rearrangement joins TRBV18 to TRBJ1-1, with TRBD1 identical over 8 bases. Trimming cost V 1 base and J 0 bases; bases outside gene matches: 7. Germline V lookup: CDR1 KGHSH, CDR2 LQKENI. CDR3 length: 17 residues. CDR3 sequence: CASSPRAGGEVNTEAFF. CDR3 DNA sequence: TGTGCCAGCTCACCACGGGCAGGGGGCGAGGTGAACACTGAAGCTTTCTTT.

The chain uses TRBV3-1 (or the pseudogene TRBV3-2) and TRBJ2-1; D remains ambiguous. CDR1 is LGHDT and CDR2 is YNNKEL in the germline V gene (reference sequence). This CDR3 is built from 14 residues. The V gene lost 8 bases and the J gene lost 4 bases, with 15 bases spanning the gap. The CDR3 region is CASATLGEYNEQFF. The CDR3 DNA reads TGTGCCAGCGCCACCTTGGGCGAGTACAATGAGCAGTTCTTC.

The rearrangement uses TRBV20-1 and TRBJ2-1; D perhaps matches TRBD2 (5 bases). Trimming removed 3 bases at V and 6 bases at J, with 12 bases between. Per the germline V gene, CDR1 is DFQATT and CDR2 is SNEGSKA (reference sequence). The CDR3 totals 13 residues. CDR3 loop: CSASRDLGNEQFF. CDR3 coding DNA: TGCAGTGCTAGTCGGGATTTGGGCAATGAGCAGTTCTTC.

V is TRBV3-1 (or the pseudogene TRBV3-2) and J is TRBJ1-6; D may be TRBD1 (5 bases). Germline V gene sequence: CDR1 LGHDT, CDR2 YNNKEL (reference sequence). The CDR3 is 17 amino acids. V lost 9 bases to trimming and J lost 7 bases, with 25 bases between them. The chain's CDR3 is CASSPRMVGDRNSPLHF. CDR3 DNA sequence: TGTGCCAGTAGTCCCCGCATGGTAGGGGATAGGAATTCACCCCTCCACTTT.

The rearrangement uses TRBV25-1 and TRBJ1-1, with a tentative D call TRBD1 (5 bases). This CDR3 region has 12 residues. Trimming cost V 9 bases and J 5 bases, with 13 bases left between them. CDR1 is MGHDK and CDR2 is SYGVNS in the germline V gene. CDR3 amino acids: CASGTYGTEAFF. The CDR3 nucleotides are TGTGCCAGTGGGACTTATGGAACTGAAGCTTTCTTT.

J is TRBJ1-5 and V is TRBV20-1; the D gene is possibly TRBD1 (6 bases). This CDR3 has 15 residues. Germline V gives CDR1 DFQATT, CDR2 SNEGSKA (reference sequence). V shed 3 bases and J shed 7 bases, with 19 bases lying between them. The CDR3 region has the DNA TGCAGTGCTAGTATAGGGCACAGGGTCGGACAGCCCCAGCATTTT. This gives the protein CSASIGHRVGQPQHF.

This chain joins TRBV14 and TRBJ1-4; 9 bases match TRBD1. The germline gives CDR1 SGHDN, CDR2 FVKESK. J lost 2 bases, V lost 1 base, and 8 bases had no gene match. The CDR3 runs to 18 residues. The CDR3 reads CASSQAYRGRGTNEKLFF. DNA of the CDR3: TGTGCCAGCAGCCAAGCATACAGGGGGCGCGGGACTAATGAAAAACTGTTTTTT.

The chain uses TRBV19 and TRBJ1-2; TRBD1 is a possible D gene (5 bases). CDR3 length equals 13 residues. Germline assignment: CDR1 LNHDA and CDR2 SQIVND (reference sequence). The ends were cut back, 3 bases at V and 4 bases at J, with 9 bases in the middle. CDR3: CASSMQGSYGYTF. CDR3 sequence (DNA): TGTGCCAGTAGTATGCAGGGCAGCTATGGCTACACCTTC.

This rearrangement joins TRBV27 to TRBJ2-7, with TRBD1 matching 9 bases. From germline, CDR1 is MNHEY and CDR2 SMNVEV (reference sequence). CDR3 size: 13 residues. Germline trimming cut 4 bases from V and 4 bases from J; bases unmatched to any gene: 2. CDR3 region: CASSSGTGYEQYF. The CDR3 region has the DNA TGTGCCAGCAGTTCGGGGACAGGGTACGAGCAGTACTTC.

The J gene is TRBJ1-2, the V gene TRBV19; 7 bases match TRBD1. The CDR3 extends over 13 amino acids. Germline V CDR1 and CDR2: LNHDA, SQIVND (reference sequence). The ends lost 5 bases at V and 5 bases at J; junction bases unmatched: 5. This chain's CDR3 is CASSPGTAYGYTF. CDR3 nucleotides: TGTGCCAGTAGTCCCGGGACAGCGTATGGCTACACCTTC.

V gene TRBV28 combines with J gene TRBJ2-3; TRBD2 matches at 9 bases. CDR1 MDHEN and CDR2 SYDVKM come from the germline V gene. V was pared by 6 bases and J by 8 bases, with 9 bases of the junction left unmatched. This CDR3 is 14 amino acids long. CDR3 region: CASRFGERGVTQYF. DNA for the CDR3: TGTGCCAGCAGGTTCGGTGAGCGGGGGGTTACGCAGTATTTT.

As DNA, the CDR3 is TGTGCCAGCAGCTTGACTATTCACGAGCAGTACTTC. Translating it yields CASSLTIHEQYF. The chain combines TRBV13 with TRBJ2-7, with D maybe TRBD2 (5 bases). From germline, CDR1 is PRHDT and CDR2 FYEKMQ (reference sequence). The CDR3 has 12 residues. The V end was cut by 3 bases, the J end by 5 bases, with 8 bases between.

The chain links TRBV3-1 (or the pseudogene TRBV3-2) to TRBJ2-7; D perhaps matches TRBD2 (5 bases). The V gene lost 1 base and the J gene lost 6 bases, with 7 bases spanning the gap. Germline V lookup: CDR1 LGHDT, CDR2 YNNKEL (reference sequence). The CDR3 is made up of 12 amino acids. The CDR3 region has the DNA TGTGCCAGCAGCCAAGCTAGCACCGAGCAGTACTTC. Translating it yields CASSQASTEQYF.

The V gene is TRBV28, the J gene TRBJ2-7, with 8 nucleotides matching TRBD1. The V and J ends lost 3 bases and 1 base, in that order; junction bases with no gene match: 8. The CDR3 covers 16 residues. Germline-derived CDR1 and CDR2 are MDHEN and SYDVKM. For the CDR3, the DNA is TGTGCCAGCAGTTTGAAGACAGGGGTTAATTCCTACGAGCAGTACTTC. Translating it yields CASSLKTGVNSYEQYF.

The rearrangement links TRBV25-1 to TRBJ1-6; 10 positions agree with TRBD1. There are 17 residues in the CDR3. The junction had 14 bases not matched to a gene; V was cut back by 8 bases and J by 7 bases. CDR1 is MGHDK and CDR2 is SYGVNS in the germline V gene. CDR3 protein: CASQDPRQGAGNSPLHF. The CDR3 DNA follows: TGTGCCAGCCAAGACCCTCGACAGGGGGCGGGAAATTCACCCCTCCACTTT.

The chain carries TRBV5-1 and TRBJ1-4; D may be TRBD1 (6 bases). This CDR3 contains 13 residues. The germline V and J ends were trimmed by 1 base and 10 bases, with 11 bases remaining between them. Germline CDR1 and CDR2: SGHRS and YFSETQ. CDR3 amino acids: CASSLNRETKLFF. The CDR3 DNA follows: TGCGCCAGCAGCTTGAACAGGGAGACAAAACTGTTTTTT.

This clone was observed a few times. The rearrangement joins TRBV11-2 to TRBJ2-3, with D unresolved. Germline V lookup: CDR1 SGHAT, CDR2 FQNNGV. Trimming left V 1 base short and J 1 base short, with 3 bases between. CDR3 length equals 13 residues. The CDR3 DNA reads TGTGCCAGCAGCTTAGCGGGCACAGATACGCAGTATTTT. Its translation: CASSLAGTDTQYF.

The V gene is TRBV11-3, the J gene TRBJ2-2; 7 bases are shared with TRBD1. V lost 7 bases to trimming and J lost 6 bases; unmatched junction nucleotides: 5. Germline V gene sequence: CDR1 SGHNT, CDR2 YENEEA. The CDR3 totals 13 residues. The CDR3 DNA reads TGTGCCAGCAACCTACAGGGGCCCGGGGAGCTGTTTTTT. Translating it yields CASNLQGPGELFF.

This chain uses TRBV2 with TRBJ2-1; 9 nucleotides agree with TRBD1. CDR1 and CDR2 from the germline V gene are SNHLY and FYNNEI. J gave up 4 bases and V 8 bases, and 6 bases lay outside the gene matches. This CDR3 is 14 amino acids long. CDR3 DNA: TGTGCCAGCCTCCGGGACAGGGAGTACAATGAGCAGTTCTTC. Translated, it gives CASLRDREYNEQFF. Using reference TRBV2 and TRBJ2-1 for the parts outside the CDR3, the full variable domain is EPEVTQTPSHQVTQMGQEVILRCVPISNHLYFYWYRQILGQKVEFLVSFYNNEISEKSEIFDDQFSVERPDGSNFTLKIRSTKLEDSAMYFCASLRDREYNEQFFGPGTRLTVL.

This chain links TRBV9 with TRBJ1-5; D gene ambiguous. Trimming took 0 bases from V and 2 from J, leaving 9 bases between them. The CDR3 extends over 15 amino acids. Germline lookup yields CDR1 SGDLS and CDR2 YYNGEE. Written as DNA, the CDR3 is TGTGCCAGCAGCGTAGGAGGGTACCGCAATCAGCCCCAGCATTTT. Translating gives CASSVGGYRNQPQHF.

CDR3 residues: CASNGGTGANVLTF. For the CDR3, the DNA is TGTGCCAGTAATGGAGGGACTGGGGCCAACGTCCTGACTTTC. The V and J genes are TRBV19 and TRBJ2-6; a weak D match, TRBD2 (6 bases). Germline V lookup: CDR1 LNHDA, CDR2 SQIVND (reference sequence). The V gene lost 7 bases and the J gene lost 2 bases, with 9 bases spanning the gap. This CDR3 contains 14 residues.

The chain is built from TRBV5-1 and TRBJ1-1, with 7 bases identical to TRBD1. This CDR3 is built from 14 residues. V shed 4 bases and J 3 bases; nucleotides not matched to a gene: 6. CDR1 is SGHRS, CDR2 YFSETQ, per germline. Written as DNA, the CDR3 is TGCGCCAGCAGCCGCCAGGGGGGAGACACTGAAGCTTTCTTT. Translating it yields CASSRQGGDTEAFF.

V gene TRBV7-6 combines with J gene TRBJ2-2, with 10 bases aligning to TRBD1. Losses at the gene ends were 5 bases for V and 4 bases for J; bases not matched to a gene: 7. The CDR3 sequence is 16 residues long. The germline CDR1 and CDR2 sequences are SGHVS and FNYEAQ. The chain's CDR3 is CASSGPGQGPTGELFF. The CDR3 coding sequence is TGTGCCAGCAGCGGTCCGGGACAGGGGCCCACCGGGGAGCTGTTTTTT.

This rearrangement joins TRBV7-9 to TRBJ1-2; D not resolved. V lost 3 bases and J lost 4, with 9 bases in between. Germline V lookup: CDR1 SEHNR, CDR2 FQNEAQ (reference sequence). The CDR3 extends over 13 amino acids. The DNA of the CDR3 is TGTGCCAGCAGCTTCGAGGAGCGCTATGGCTACACCTTC. Its translation is CASSFEERYGYTF.